Below are 4 T cell receptor beta chains sequenced from a single sample in a study of blood T cell repertoires in COVID-19. Sequencing used immunoSEQ multiplex PCR; TCRdb keeps in-frame clones, though not all of them. The sample contains 150,000 to 200,000 clones, approximately 80% of which appear only once. Sequenced: peripheral blood. These receptor sequences come from a woman aged 55-69 years with acute or convalescent COVID-19.

V gene TRBV3-1 (or the pseudogene TRBV3-2) combines with J gene TRBJ2-2; 7 positions match TRBD1. J lost 3 bases, V lost 4 bases, and 11 bases had no gene match. The CDR3 length is 17 residues. Germline V gene lookup returns CDR1 LGHDT and CDR2 YNNKEL (reference sequence). CDR3 coding DNA: TGTGCCAGCAGCCCGAACCCGGAAGGGGGCGACACCGGGGAGCTGTTTTTT. Residues: CASSPNPEGGDTGELFF.

The chain links TRBV6-5 to TRBJ1-2; tentative D call: TRBD1 (5 bases). Per the germline V gene, CDR1 is MNHEY and CDR2 is SVGAGI. The CDR3 loop spans 14 amino acids. V shed 7 bases and J shed 0 bases, with 12 bases lying between them. The CDR3 coding sequence is TGTGCCAGCAAGTTCGACAGTTCTAACTATGGCTACACCTTC. Encoded protein: CASKFDSSNYGYTF.

V and J are TRBV9 and TRBJ1-2; D is ambiguous. Germline CDR1 reads SGDLS; CDR2 reads YYNGEE. Trimming pared 2 bases from V and 0 bases from J, leaving 8 bases between. There are 14 residues in the CDR3. For the CDR3, the DNA is TGTGCCAGCAGCGTGGGGAGTCCTAACTATGGCTACACCTTC. Translation gives CASSVGSPNYGYTF.

The chain recombines TRBV19 with TRBJ1-6; weak D call: TRBD1 (6 bases). Trimming cost V 3 bases and J 6 bases, with 9 bases left between them. Germline assignment: CDR1 LNHDA and CDR2 SQIVND (reference sequence). The CDR3 loop spans 14 amino acids. The DNA of the CDR3 is TGTGCCAGTAGTATGGGGGGGGCTAATTCACCCCTCCACTTT. Protein: CASSMGGANSPLHF.